Listed below are T cell receptor beta chains from one sample, sequenced in a study of CD8 T cells in cerebrospinal fluid in Alzheimer's disease. TCRdb re-called the 10x single-cell sequencing reads and gives one entry per CDR3 protein, without DNA. The sample table sets out about 1,000 distinct CDR3 sequences. Material: cerebrospinal fluid. Receptors were obtained from a human donor in good health. Both conserved end residues are part of each CDR3. Size tells how often a clone was seen (once, few, many) or the class of an expanded clone, and some rows leave it out.

TRBV20-1,14,.,TRBJ1-3,CSARGDRVGNTIYF
TRBV7-3,15,medium-sized,TRBJ1-5,CASSLAGTRNQPQHF
TRBV2,13,.,TRBJ2-5,CASSEGSQETQYF
TRBV5-4,15,medium-sized,TRBJ1-6,CASSIQGGQNSPLHF
TRBV20-1,15,medium-sized,TRBJ1-1,CSASDRGQGYTEAFF
TRBV19,15,.,TRBJ2-1,CASSFGTGVPNEQFF
TRBV18,14,medium-sized,TRBJ2-2,CASSPLDYTGELFF
TRBV7-2,16,medium-sized,TRBJ1-2,CASSKDREGFNYGYTF
TRBV7-2,16,medium-sized,TRBJ2-2,CASSHWGLRNTGELFF
TRBV4-2,15,medium-sized,TRBJ2-7,CASSQETSGAYEQYF
TRBV18,15,medium-sized,TRBJ1-2,CASSPPQGGRRRYTF
TRBV27,13,large,TRBJ2-5,CASSLRLQETQYF
TRBV20-1,11,medium-sized,TRBJ2-4,CSARTGGIQYF
TRBV3-1,18,large,TRBJ2-3,CASSHPGLAGTPTDTQYF
TRBV5-1,14,.,TRBJ2-7,CASSSGTGLGEQYF